The rows below give T cell receptor beta chains drawn from one sample of a study of CD8+ T cells in alopecia areata. The method was immunoSEQ multiplex PCR; TCRdb's version includes in-frame clones alone and lacks a portion of them. The data contain over 85,000 clones, less than 50% of them seen just once; the ten biggest clones take up 0.75% to 0.8%. Sequencing was done on a sample of CD4+ T cells sorted from blood. The receptors were gathered from a human donor with alopecia areata. Each CDR3 is given with its conserved first and last residue. D genes are given only for firm matches. A row's size may be missing; if present it is once, few, many or a size class.

clone_size	d_call	j_call	v_call	cdr3_aa	cdr3_nt
few	-	TRBJ2-1	TRBV6-6	CASSYSRLPNEQFF	TGTGCCAGCAGTTATTCTAGACTGCCGAATGAGCAGTTCTTC
-	-	TRBJ1-1	TRBV29-1	CSEGTNTEAFF	TGCAGTGAGGGGACTAACACTGAAGCTTTCTTT
-	-	TRBJ2-4	TRBV5-6	CASSLSTVNIQYF	TGTGCCAGCAGCTTGTCGACAGTAAACATTCAGTACTTC
-	-	TRBJ2-1	TRBV30	CAWSVGSGSEQFF	TGTGCCTGGAGTGTAGGATCGGGGAGTGAGCAGTTCTTC
-	-	TRBJ1-4	TRBV29-1	CSVEGVNEKLFF	TGCAGCGTCGAGGGGGTAAATGAAAAACTGTTTTTT
few	-	TRBJ2-5	TRBV29-1	CSVSGQQETQYF	TGCAGCGTTAGCGGACAGCAAGAGACCCAGTACTTC
-	-	TRBJ1-5	TRBV5-1	CASSPVSGQPQHF	TGCGCCAGCAGTCCCGTTTCGGGACAGCCCCAGCATTTT
-	TRBD1	TRBJ1-1	TRBV29-1	CSVEVGQGGEAFF	TGCAGCGTTGAGGTGGGACAGGGAGGTGAAGCTTTCTTT
-	-	TRBJ2-7	TRBV11-2	CASSSPRGRGYEQYF	TGTGCCAGCAGCTCGCCCCGGGGCAGGGGATACGAGCAGTACTTC
-	-	TRBJ2-4	TRBV29-1	CSVAPLSAKNIQYF	TGCAGCGTTGCGCCCCTATCAGCCAAAAACATTCAGTACTTC
-	TRBD2	TRBJ2-2	TRBV29-1	CSAAGTSLNTGELFF	TGCAGCGCCGCCGGGACTAGCCTGAACACCGGGGAGCTGTTTTTT
-	-	TRBJ1-1	TRBV30	CAWSIAVNTEAFF	TGTGCCTGGAGTATTGCCGTGAACACTGAAGCTTTCTTT
few	TRBD1	TRBJ1-2	TRBV29-1	CSARRDSTYGYTF	TGCAGCGCAAGACGGGACAGCACCTATGGCTACACCTTC
-	-	TRBJ2-1	TRBV19	CASSIFDGEQFF	TGTGCCAGTAGTATCTTCGACGGAGAGCAGTTCTTC
-	-	TRBJ1-1	TRBV7-2	CASSYYAEAFF	TGTGCCAGCAGCTACTATGCTGAAGCTTTCTTT
-	-	TRBJ2-1	TRBV11-2	CASSLVMGNEQFF	TGTGCCAGCAGCTTAGTGATGGGGAATGAGCAGTTCTTC
-	-	TRBJ2-3	TRBV9	CASSTDPHTDTQYF	TGTGCCAGCAGCACGGACCCACACACAGATACGCAGTATTTT
-	-	TRBJ1-4	TRBV30	CAWRQGSGEKLFF	TGTGCCTGGAGACAGGGATCCGGTGAAAAACTGTTTTTT
-	-	TRBJ2-1	TRBV11-1	CASSPTRGGYNEQFF	TGTGCCAGCAGCCCGACTAGGGGTGGTTACAATGAGCAGTTCTTC
-	-	TRBJ1-2	TRBV9	CASSQVNYGYTF	TGTGCCAGCAGCCAAGTAAACTATGGCTACACCTTC
few	TRBD1	TRBJ1-4	TRBV9	CASSASTGWSTNEKLFF	TGTGCCAGCAGCGCCTCGACAGGGTGGTCAACTAATGAAAAACTGTTTTTT
few	-	TRBJ2-3	TRBV29-1	CSVRLVLTDTQYF	TGCAGCGTGAGACTTGTCCTCACAGATACGCAGTATTTT
few	-	TRBJ2-7	TRBV29-1	CSVSGTLTYEQYF	TGCAGCGTCTCCGGGACGCTGACCTACGAGCAGTACTTC
-	TRBD2	TRBJ2-7	TRBV29-1	CSVGRLAGRNEQYF	TGCAGCGTGGGGAGACTAGCGGGGAGAAACGAGCAGTACTTC
-	-	TRBJ1-2	TRBV9	CASSVGRGGYTF	TGTGCCAGCAGCGTAGGCAGGGGTGGCTACACCTTC